This note documents a single T cell receptor beta chain sequence. Its antigen is not identified. This sample stems from a study of T cell repertoires in ileal Crohn's disease. Study at large: The M0 sample came from the inflamed ileal portion of the resected specimen.

Study-level points and caveats: Endoscopic recurrence occurred in every patient whose clonality exceeded 26.8%. Sorted CD8 T cells held more high-frequency clones than CD4. Active smokers at surgery had more clonal expansions than non-smokers.

Trimming removed 4 bases from V and 0 bases from J, with 8 bases in between. This CDR3 is 14 amino acids long. Germline V gene data show CDR1 as SGHTA and CDR2 as FQGNSA. Time point noted: inflamed ileum from the surgical specimen. Assay: immunoSEQ multiplex PCR; the TCRdb copy retains only in-frame clones and omits some. The table has some 3,000 clones, roughly 77% seen once; the top ten hold approximately 5.9%. The V gene is TRBV7-2, the J gene TRBJ2-3; D gene uncertain. Material for sequencing was ileal tissue. The sequence was collected from an adult with Crohn's disease. The CDR3 region is CASSSLASTDTQYF. The DNA for the CDR3 is TGTGCCAGCAGCTCCCTGGCTAGCACAGATACGCAGTATTTT. Together with reference TRBV7-2 and TRBJ2-3, the CDR3 gives the full variable domain: GAGVSQSPSNKVTEKGKDVELRCDPISGHTALYWYRQSLGQGLEFLIYFQGNSAPDKSGLPSDRFSAERTGGSVSTLTIQRTQQEDSAVYLCASSSLASTDTQYFGPGTRLTVL.